This T cell receptor (beta chain) is from a study of Tregs in tolerant kidney transplant recipients. Study conclusions and caveats: Few patients were studied, so findings need validation in larger groups. This study did not directly address biological reproducibility.

The CDR3 is 15 residues long. V trimming: 3 bases; J trimming: 6 bases; junction bases outside the gene matches: 10. Germline assignment: CDR1 SGHNT and CDR2 YENEEA. Produced via immunoSEQ multiplex PCR; TCRdb's table is partial and in-frame only. This table holds over 85,000 clones, roughly 93% found once. Details on this clone: The antigen is unknown.

Sequences were derived from CD4+ T cells from blood, sampled before the transplant. The clonotype originates from a human donor who received a combined kidney and bone marrow transplant. The chain is built from TRBV11-3 and TRBJ1-1; 7 nucleotides agree with TRBD1. As DNA, the CDR3 is TGTGCCAGCAGCTTGAGACAGGGTAGGGGGCCTGAAGCTTTCTTT. Its protein is CASSLRQGRGPEAFF.